One TCR beta chain is described in this entry. The V and J ends lost 0 bases and 5 bases respectively, with 14 bases between them. Germline CDR1 is SGHRS and CDR2 is YFSETQ. The CDR3 contains 15 residues. The data are from a study of shared clonotypes between healthy human individuals. Profiling relied on immunoSEQ multiplex PCR, and the TCRdb table lists in-frame clones only, not all of them. This table holds approximately 1.5 million clones, 98% found once. The sequence came from a man aged 30-40 years in good health. J is TRBJ2-5 and V is TRBV5-1; maybe TRBD1 (6 bases). The sample comprised naive CD4+ T cells sorted from blood. The subset here: CD45RA+ positively selected. The CDR3 nucleotides are TGCGCCAGCAGCTTGGTGGGGGCCACCGCGGAGACCCAGTACTTC. This sequence encodes CASSLVGATAETQYF.